This TCR beta chain comes out of a study of CD8 T cells in ankylosing spondylitis. Overall study results and limits: Several highly homologous variants made up a TCR beta motif, and this motif appeared characteristic of ankylosing spondylitis blood. Enrichment of disease-linked clones was reportedly significant in matched ankylosing spondylitis synovial fluid.

CDR3 length: 15 amino acids. Germline CDR1 reads LNHDA; CDR2 reads SQIVND (reference sequence). Losses at the gene ends were 1 base for V and 2 bases for J; bases not matched to a gene: 0. This clonotype was seen more than once but under ten times. Its target is not known. With molecular barcodes, quantitative 5'-RACE was used to make the TCR beta libraries. MiXCR, applied by TCRdb to the 5' RACE reads, yields one record per CDR3 protein. This table has some 100,000 distinct CDR3 sequences, roughly 8.7% appearing once. Input material: blood, either unsorted or a sorted T cell fraction (not recorded which). The clonotype originates from a male donor with ankylosing spondylitis or in good health (not recorded which). The chain joins TRBV19 to TRBJ1-5; 9 bases agree with TRBD1. CDR3 residues: CASSIGQGGNQPQHF. CDR3 nucleotide sequence: TGTGCCAGTAGTATAGGACAGGGGGGCAATCAGCCCCAGCATTTT. Full variable domain (outside the CDR3, taken from reference TRBV19 and TRBJ1-5): DGGITQSPKYLFRKEGQNVTLSCEQNLNHDAMYWYRQDPGQGLRLIYYSQIVNDFQKGDIAEGYSVSREKKESFPLTVTSAQKNPTAFYLCASSIGQGGNQPQHFGDGTRLSIL.